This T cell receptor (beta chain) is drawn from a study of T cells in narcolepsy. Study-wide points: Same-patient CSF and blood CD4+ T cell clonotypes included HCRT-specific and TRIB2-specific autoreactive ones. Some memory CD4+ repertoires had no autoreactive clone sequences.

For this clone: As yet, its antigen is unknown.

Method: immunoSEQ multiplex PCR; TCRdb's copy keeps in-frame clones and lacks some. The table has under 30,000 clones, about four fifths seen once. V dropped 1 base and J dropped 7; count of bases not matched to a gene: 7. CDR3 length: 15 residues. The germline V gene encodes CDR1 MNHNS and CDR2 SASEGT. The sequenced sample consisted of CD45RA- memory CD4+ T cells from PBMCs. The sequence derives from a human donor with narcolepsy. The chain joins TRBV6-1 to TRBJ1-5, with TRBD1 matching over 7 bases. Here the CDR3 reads CASSEVQQGRQPQHF. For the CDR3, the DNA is TGTGCCAGCAGTGAAGTTCAACAGGGGAGGCAGCCCCAGCATTTT.